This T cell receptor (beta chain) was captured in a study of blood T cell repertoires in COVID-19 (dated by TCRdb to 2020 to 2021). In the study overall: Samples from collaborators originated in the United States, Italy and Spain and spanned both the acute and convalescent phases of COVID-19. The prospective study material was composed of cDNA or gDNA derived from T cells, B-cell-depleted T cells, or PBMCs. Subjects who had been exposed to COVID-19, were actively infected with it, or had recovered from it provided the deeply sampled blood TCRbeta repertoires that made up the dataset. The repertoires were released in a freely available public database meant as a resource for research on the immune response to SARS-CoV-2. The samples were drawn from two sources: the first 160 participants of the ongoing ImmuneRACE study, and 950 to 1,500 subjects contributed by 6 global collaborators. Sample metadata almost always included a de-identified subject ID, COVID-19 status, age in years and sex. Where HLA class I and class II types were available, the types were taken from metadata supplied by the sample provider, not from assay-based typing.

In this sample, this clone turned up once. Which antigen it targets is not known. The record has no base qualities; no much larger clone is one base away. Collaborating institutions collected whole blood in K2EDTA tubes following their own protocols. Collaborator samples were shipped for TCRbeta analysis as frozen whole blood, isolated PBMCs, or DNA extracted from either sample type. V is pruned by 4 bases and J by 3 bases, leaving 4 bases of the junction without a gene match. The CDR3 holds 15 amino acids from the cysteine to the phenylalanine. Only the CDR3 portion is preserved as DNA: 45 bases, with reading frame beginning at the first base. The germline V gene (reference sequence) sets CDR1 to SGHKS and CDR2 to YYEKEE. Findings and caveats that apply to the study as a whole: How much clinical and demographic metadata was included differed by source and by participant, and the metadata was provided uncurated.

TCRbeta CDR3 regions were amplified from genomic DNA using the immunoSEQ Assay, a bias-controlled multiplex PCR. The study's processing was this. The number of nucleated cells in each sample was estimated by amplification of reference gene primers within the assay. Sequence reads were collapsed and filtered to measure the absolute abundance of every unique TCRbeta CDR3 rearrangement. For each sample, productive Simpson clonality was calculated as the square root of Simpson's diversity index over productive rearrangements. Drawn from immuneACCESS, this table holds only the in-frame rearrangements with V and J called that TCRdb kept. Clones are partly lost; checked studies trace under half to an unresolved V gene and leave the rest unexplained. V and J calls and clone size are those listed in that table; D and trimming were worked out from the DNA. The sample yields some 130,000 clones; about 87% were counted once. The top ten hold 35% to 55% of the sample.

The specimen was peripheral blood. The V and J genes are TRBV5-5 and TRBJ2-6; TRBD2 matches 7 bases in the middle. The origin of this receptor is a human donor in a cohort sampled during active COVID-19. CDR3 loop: CASSPGRVGANVLTF. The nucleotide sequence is TGTGCCAGCAGCCCGGGGAGGGTTGGGGCCAACGTCCTGACTTTC.